This T cell receptor (beta chain) was identified in a study of shared clonotypes between healthy human individuals. Study at large: Donors consisted of a couple of women and a few men between 18 and 49.

Germline V gene sequence: CDR1 SGHNT, CDR2 YYREEE (reference sequence). The CDR3 spans 14 residues. V shed 4 bases and J shed 0 bases, with 10 bases lying between them. Details on this clone: Its antigen is not known.

Study-wide findings and caveats: There were few donors, and this limited the genetic and exposure-history diversity represented.

The authors' processing: As immunoSEQ supplied junction-only sequences (without quality scores), filtering differed. The protocol was immunoSEQ multiplex PCR, while the TCRdb copy is restricted to in-frame clones and leaves out a portion. The DNA gave D and trimming, while V, J and clone size come from that table. The data show roughly 1 million clones, with 70% to 80% seen just once and 0.52% held by the top ten. The V gene is TRBV5-4, the J gene TRBJ1-2, with D perhaps matching TRBD1 (6 bases). This TCR came from a man younger than 35 in good health. Some clones in this sample may be carry-over from other donors' samples. The sample comprised memory CD4+ T cells from PBMCs. Subset given: CD45RA-negative fraction. In nucleotides, the CDR3 is TGTGCCAGCAGCGTGTCAGGGGCTAACTATGGCTACACCTTC. Protein product: CASSVSGANYGYTF.